This TCR beta chain was found in a study of OX40 agonist ivuxolimab in advanced cancers. Study as a whole: Each patient was given ivuxolimab into a vein every 2 weeks, at 0.01 to 10 mg/kg.

Blood samples were obtained at baseline, cycle 4 day 1, and cycle 7 day 1. The table came from immunoSEQ multiplex PCR; TCRdb's copy has only in-frame clones and leaves some out. The sample yields about 77,000 clones, 89% seen once. This CDR3 comprises 15 residues. Germline-derived CDR1 and CDR2 are LNHDA and SQIVND (reference sequence). The junction had 8 bases not matched to a gene; V was cut back by 8 bases and J by 2 bases. Sequenced material: CD4+ or CD8+ T cells sorted from blood, taken in a trial of the OX40 agonist ivuxolimab. The chain couples TRBV19 to TRBJ2-2; 7 bases are shared with TRBD1. This receptor was identified in an adult with an advanced solid tumor such as melanoma, head and neck, liver or kidney cancer. CDR3 DNA sequence: TGTGCCAGTGCCCGAAACAGGGGAAACACCGGGGAGCTGTTTTTT. This sequence encodes CASARNRGNTGELFF.